The TCR beta chain described here comes from a study of blood T cells in healthy people across ages. Background on the study: Per every two T cells, about one barcoded beta molecule was captured by template switching. Study-wide results and caveats: Diversity estimated from one million T cells was considered an underestimate.

Note on this clonotype: No antigen is known for it.

It was with a sample-barcoded 5' primer and a J-beta primer mix that a second PCR of roughly 7 to 12 cycles was run. From the 5' RACE reads, TCRdb called clonotypes with MiXCR, one entry per CDR3 protein. The data hold approximately 400,000 distinct CDR3 sequences, with over 45% observed a single time. Each sample gave at least 6.5 million isolated PBMCs. This CDR3 contains 15 residues. V lost 0 bases and J 5 bases, leaving 15 bases between the germline ends. Looked up from germline, CDR1 is SGDLS and CDR2 is YYNGEE. This chain links TRBV9 with TRBJ2-7; D assignment may be TRBD1 or TRBD2 (6 bases each). Sequenced material: blood. This TCR was recovered from a man in his 60s in good health. CDR3 bases: TGTGCCAGCAGCGTAGGCCCGGGGGCGTTCGACGAGCAGTACTTC. Translating it yields CASSVGPGAFDEQYF.